This entry features one TCR beta chain sequence. Its matching antigen is unknown. This sample was included in a study of CD8 T cells in Susac syndrome. Study conclusions and caveats: In its TCR sequencing and HLA analysis, the study acknowledged that the number of individuals was relatively small.

The germline CDR1 and CDR2 sequences are SEHNR and FQNEAQ (reference sequence). Losses at the gene ends were 8 bases for V and 0 bases for J; bases not matched to a gene: 4. The CDR3 is made up of 13 amino acids. Sequencing of TCR beta drew on CD8+ and CD4+ T cells from blood. TEMRA cells were FACS-enriched, with CD8+ and CD4+ T cells isolated negatively. The RNA, about 0.5 to 1 ug, was put through reverse transcription using random hexamers. An immunoSEQ multiplex PCR generated amplified TCR beta CDR3 products spanning 54 Vbeta and 13 Jbeta. TCRdb re-analysed the immunoSEQ multiplex PCR reads in MiXCR, keeping a single row per CDR3 protein. The table has fewer than 150,000 distinct CDR3 sequences, nearly 95% seen once; the top ten hold about 0.26%.

V and J are TRBV7-9 and TRBJ2-7; 7 bases map to TRBD1. Material for sequencing was CD8+ T cells from PBMCs. This receptor was taken from a human donor in good health. The CDR3 sequence is CASGTVLSYEQYF. The CDR3 nucleotides read TGTGCCAGCGGGACAGTCCTCTCCTACGAGCAGTACTTC.